The 15 T cell receptor beta chains given below trace back to one sample, sequenced in a study of CD8+ T cells in alopecia areata. As the sequencing template, cDNA was produced by extracting RNA and reverse transcribing it. Clones were read by immunoSEQ multiplex PCR, and TCRdb kept only the in-frame ones, dropping some. Among 150,000 or so clones listed, less than 75% were seen once. This specimen was CD8+ T cells sorted from blood, taken at week 0. Every receptor here comes from a human donor with alopecia areata.

This clone was recorded once. The V call is TRBV20-1, the J call TRBJ2-3; the D is unclear. V lost 2 bases to trimming and J lost 6 bases, with 6 bases between them. This CDR3 is built from 11 residues. Germline V gene data show CDR1 as DFQATT and CDR2 as SNEGSKA (reference sequence). The CDR3 DNA follows: TGCAGTGCTAGACCTTCCGATACGCAGTATTTT. The encoded protein is CSARPSDTQYF.

The CDR3 spells CASSWTAGEQFF. As DNA, the CDR3 is TGCGCCAGCAGCTGGACGGCGGGCGAGCAGTTCTTC. The chain uses TRBV5-1 and TRBJ2-1, with D possibly matching TRBD2 (5 bases). Germline lookup yields CDR1 SGHRS and CDR2 YFSETQ. The V end lost 3 bases, the J end lost 10 bases, and 11 bases lay between the germline ends. The CDR3 covers 12 residues. Variable domain in full (rest from reference TRBV5-1 and TRBJ2-1): KAGVTQTPRYLIKTRGQQVTLSCSPISGHRSVSWYQQTPGQGLQFLFEYFSETQRNKGNFPGRFSGRQFSNSRSEMNVSTLELGDSALYLCASSWTAGEQFFGPGTRLTVL.

The chain links TRBV5-1 to TRBJ2-1; D possibly corresponds to TRBD1 (6 bases). CDR1 is SGHRS, CDR2 YFSETQ, per germline. V was clipped by 2 bases and J by 6 bases, with 15 bases between them. The CDR3 loop spans 15 amino acids. CDR3 amino acids: CASSFGGQSINEQFF. CDR3 nucleotides: TGCGCCAGCAGCTTCGGTGGACAGTCGATCAATGAGCAGTTCTTC.

This chain links TRBV27 with TRBJ2-3; D perhaps matches TRBD2 (5 bases). CDR3 length: 15 amino acids. Germline V gene data show CDR1 as MNHEY and CDR2 as SMNVEV (reference sequence). Trimming left V 6 bases short and J 4 bases short, with 17 bases between. CDR3 sequence reads: CASRASSAVSDTQYF. DNA for the CDR3: TGTGCCAGCAGGGCTAGCTCAGCGGTTTCAGATACGCAGTATTTT.

This rearrangement joins TRBV5-6 to TRBJ2-7; 10 bases align to TRBD1. V was clipped by 0 bases and J by 7 bases; unmatched bases: 4. The CDR3 spans 14 residues. Germline CDR1 is SGHDT and CDR2 is YYEEEE. The CDR3 DNA reads TGTGCCAGCAGCTTGGGACAGGGGGCTCGAGAGCAGTACTTC. This translates into CASSLGQGAREQYF.

The chain uses TRBV4-1 and TRBJ1-2; TRBD1 might be the D (6 bases). The CDR3 length is 16 residues. The V gene's germline CDR1 is MGHRA and CDR2 YSYEKL. Trimming removed 3 bases from V and 4 bases from J, with 18 bases in between. The CDR3 is CASSQPTRGQRYGYTF. DNA of the CDR3: TGCGCCAGCAGCCAGCCTACGCGGGGGCAGCGCTATGGCTACACCTTC.

The chain couples TRBV15 to TRBJ2-7, with D maybe TRBD1 (5 bases). In germline, CDR1 is LNHNV, CDR2 YYDKDF (reference sequence). This CDR3 spans 14 amino acids. V was cut by 0 bases and J by 4 bases, with 10 bases left in between. CDR3 amino acids: CATSREGERYEQYF. DNA for the CDR3: TGTGCCACCAGCAGAGAAGGGGAAAGATACGAGCAGTACTTC.

CDR3 DNA sequence: TGTGCCAGCAGCGAAAGGGAGACCCAGTACTTC. This translates into CASSERETQYF. The rearrangement uses TRBV5-6 and TRBJ2-5; the D is unclear. V lost 4 bases, J lost 5 bases, and 6 bases lay in between. CDR1 and CDR2 from the germline V gene are SGHDT and YYEEEE. The CDR3 consists of 11 residues. The complete variable domain, with remaining parts taken from reference TRBV5-6 and TRBJ2-5, reads DAGVTQSPTHLIKTRGQQVTLRCSPKSGHDTVSWYQQALGQGPQFIFQYYEEEERQRGNFPDRFSGHQFPNYSSELNVNALLLGDSALYLCASSERETQYFGPGTRLLVL.

The chain has TRBV20-1 and TRBJ2-1; 8 bases map to TRBD2. The CDR3 consists of 11 residues. After removal of 4 bases from V and 7 bases from J, the junction contained 0 bases not matched to a gene. Germline CDR1 reads DFQATT; CDR2 reads SNEGSKA (reference sequence). In DNA form, the CDR3 reads TGCAGTGCTAAGCGGGGGAATGAGCAGTTCTTC. Amino acid sequence: CSAKRGNEQFF.

This clone was seen only once. The chain combines TRBV2 with TRBJ2-1; possible D gene TRBD1, 6 bases. CDR3 length equals 13 residues. CDR1 SNHLY and CDR2 FYNNEI come from the germline V gene. Deletions cut 3 bases from V and 4 bases from J, with 7 bases between. The CDR3 loop reads CASSDQGYNEQFF. The CDR3 coding sequence is TGTGCCAGCAGTGATCAGGGGTACAATGAGCAGTTCTTC.

The gene calls are TRBV19 and TRBJ1-5; the match to TRBD1 covers 8 bases. V lost 8 bases and J lost 4; bases outside the gene matches: 7. CDR3 size: 14 residues. Germline assignment: CDR1 LNHDA and CDR2 SQIVND (reference sequence). For the CDR3, the DNA is TGTGCCAGTGAGGGACAGGAGCCTAATCAGCCCCAGCATTTT. Protein product: CASEGQEPNQPQHF.

The rearrangement uses TRBV5-6 and TRBJ1-6; no reliable D call. The V end was cut by 0 bases, the J end by 12 bases, with 4 bases between. Germline V gene data show CDR1 as SGHDT and CDR2 as YYEEEE. There are 11 residues in the CDR3. The CDR3 here is CASSLAGPLHF. CDR3 in DNA: TGTGCCAGCAGCTTGGCTGGACCCCTCCACTTT.

J is TRBJ2-7 and V is TRBV5-6; TRBD1 is a possible D gene (6 bases). The CDR3 consists of 12 residues. The germline gives CDR1 SGHDT, CDR2 YYEEEE. CDR3 sequence: CASGTRTYEQYF. In nucleotides, the CDR3 is TGTGCTTCCGGGACACGAACCTACGAGCAGTACTTC.

The chain has TRBV29-1 and TRBJ2-2, with D perhaps TRBD2 (6 bases). This CDR3 region has 10 residues. Trimming stripped 6 bases from V and 14 bases from J, with 13 bases between. From germline, CDR1 is SQVTM and CDR2 ANQGSEA. CDR3 coding DNA: TGCAGCGTGGTGGAGGGCGGCCTGTTTTTT. Residues: CSVVEGGLFF.

The chain employs TRBV19 and TRBJ1-5; 7 bases match TRBD1. Germline trimming cut 6 bases from V and 10 bases from J; bases unmatched to any gene: 12. Germline values: CDR1 LNHDA, CDR2 SQIVND (reference sequence). CDR3 length: 14 amino acids. This chain's CDR3 is CASRGTAHPHPQHF. CDR3 sequence (DNA): TGTGCCAGTAGGGGGACAGCACACCCACACCCCCAGCATTTT.